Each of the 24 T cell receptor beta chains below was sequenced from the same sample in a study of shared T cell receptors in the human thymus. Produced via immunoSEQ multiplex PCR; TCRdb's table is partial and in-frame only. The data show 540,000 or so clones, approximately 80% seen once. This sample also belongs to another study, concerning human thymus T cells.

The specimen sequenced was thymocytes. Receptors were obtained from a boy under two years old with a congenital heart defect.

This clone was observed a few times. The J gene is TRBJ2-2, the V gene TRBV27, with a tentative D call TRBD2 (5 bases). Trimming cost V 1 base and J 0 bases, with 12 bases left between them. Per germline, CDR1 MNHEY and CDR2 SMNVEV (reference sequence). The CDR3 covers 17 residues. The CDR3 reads CASSLYRGIANTGELFF. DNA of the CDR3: TGTGCCAGCAGTTTATATCGGGGTATTGCGAACACCGGGGAGCTGTTTTTT.

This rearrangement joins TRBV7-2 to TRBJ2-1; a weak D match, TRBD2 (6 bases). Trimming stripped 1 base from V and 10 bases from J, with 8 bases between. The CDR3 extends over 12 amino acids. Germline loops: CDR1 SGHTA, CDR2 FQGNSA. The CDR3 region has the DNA TGTGCCAGCAGCTTAGTTGCGGGGGAGCAGTTCTTC. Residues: CASSLVAGEQFF.

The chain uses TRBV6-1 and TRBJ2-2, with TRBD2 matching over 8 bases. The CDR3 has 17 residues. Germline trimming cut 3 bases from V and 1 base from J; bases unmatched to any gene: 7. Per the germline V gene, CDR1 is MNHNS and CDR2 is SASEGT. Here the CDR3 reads CASSEYREGGNTGELFF. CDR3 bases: TGTGCCAGCAGTGAGTACCGGGAGGGAGGGAACACCGGGGAGCTGTTTTTT.

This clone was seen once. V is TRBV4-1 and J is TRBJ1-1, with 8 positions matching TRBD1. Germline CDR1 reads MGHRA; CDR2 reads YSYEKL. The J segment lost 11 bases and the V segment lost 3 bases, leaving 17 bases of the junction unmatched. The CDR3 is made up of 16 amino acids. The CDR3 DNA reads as TGCGCCAGCAGCCACTGGAGCGGGCAGGGGGCGCGGGTGGCTTTCTTT. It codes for CASSHWSGQGARVAFF.

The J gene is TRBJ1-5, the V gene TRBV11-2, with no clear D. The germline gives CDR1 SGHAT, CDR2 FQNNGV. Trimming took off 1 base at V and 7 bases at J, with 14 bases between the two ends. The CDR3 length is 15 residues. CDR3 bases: TGTGCCAGCAGCTTAGGACCCGGGGAGGGCCAGCCCCAGCATTTT. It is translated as CASSLGPGEGQPQHF.

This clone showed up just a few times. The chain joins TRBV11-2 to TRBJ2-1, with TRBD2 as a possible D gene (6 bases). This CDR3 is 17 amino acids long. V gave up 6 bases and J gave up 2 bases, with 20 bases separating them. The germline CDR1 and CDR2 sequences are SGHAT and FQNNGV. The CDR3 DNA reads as TGTGCCAGCAGACATGGGAGAGGCGGGGCCGCCTACAATGAGCAGTTCTTC. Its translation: CASRHGRGGAAYNEQFF.

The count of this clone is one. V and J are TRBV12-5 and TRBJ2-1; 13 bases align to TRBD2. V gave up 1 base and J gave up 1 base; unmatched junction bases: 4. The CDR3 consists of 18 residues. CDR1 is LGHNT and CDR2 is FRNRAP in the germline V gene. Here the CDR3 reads CASGLGTSGRGSYNEQFF. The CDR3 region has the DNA TGTGCTAGTGGTTTGGGGACTAGCGGGAGAGGGTCCTACAATGAGCAGTTCTTC.

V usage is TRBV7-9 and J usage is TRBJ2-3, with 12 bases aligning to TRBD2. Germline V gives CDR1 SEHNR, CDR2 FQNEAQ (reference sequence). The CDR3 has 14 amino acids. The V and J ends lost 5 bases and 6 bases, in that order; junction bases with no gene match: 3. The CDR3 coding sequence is TGTGCCAGCAGCCGTGGACTAGCGGGGGATACGCAGTATTTT. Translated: CASSRGLAGDTQYF.

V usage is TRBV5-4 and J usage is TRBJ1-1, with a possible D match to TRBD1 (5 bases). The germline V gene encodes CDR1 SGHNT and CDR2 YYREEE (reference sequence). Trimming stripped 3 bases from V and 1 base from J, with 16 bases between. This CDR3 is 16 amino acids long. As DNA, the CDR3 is TGTGCCAGCAGCTCCCACCTGGAACAGGAGAACACTGAAGCTTTCTTT. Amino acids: CASSSHLEQENTEAFF.

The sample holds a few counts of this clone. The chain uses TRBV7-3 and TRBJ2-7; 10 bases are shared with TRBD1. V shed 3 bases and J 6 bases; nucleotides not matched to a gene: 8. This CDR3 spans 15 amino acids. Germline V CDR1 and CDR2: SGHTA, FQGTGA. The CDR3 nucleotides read TGTGCCAGCAGCTTGTCCGGGACAGGGGCAACCGAGCAGTACTTC. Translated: CASSLSGTGATEQYF.

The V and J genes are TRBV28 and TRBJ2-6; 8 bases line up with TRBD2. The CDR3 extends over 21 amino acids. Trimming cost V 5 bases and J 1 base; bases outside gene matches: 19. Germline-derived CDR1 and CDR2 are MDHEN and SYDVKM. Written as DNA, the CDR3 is TGTGCCAGCAGTAACCAGGGCGGGAGGAAGTCCCTACGGTCTGGGGCCAACGTCCTGACTTTC. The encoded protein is CASSNQGGRKSLRSGANVLTF.

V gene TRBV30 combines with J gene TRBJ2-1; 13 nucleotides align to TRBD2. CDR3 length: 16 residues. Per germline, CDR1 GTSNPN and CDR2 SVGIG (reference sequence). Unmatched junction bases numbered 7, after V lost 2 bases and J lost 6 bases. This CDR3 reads CAWSTGLAGVFNEQFF. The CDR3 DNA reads TGTGCCTGGAGTACCGGACTAGCGGGAGTCTTCAATGAGCAGTTCTTC.

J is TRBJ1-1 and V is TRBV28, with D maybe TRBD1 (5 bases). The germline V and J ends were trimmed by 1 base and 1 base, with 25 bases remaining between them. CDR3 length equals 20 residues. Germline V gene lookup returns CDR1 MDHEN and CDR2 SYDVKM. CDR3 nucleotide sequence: TGTGCCAGCAGTTTATCTATACAGGTTGGTTGTCGAAGTCGGAACACTGAAGCTTTCTTT. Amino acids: CASSLSIQVGCRSRNTEAFF. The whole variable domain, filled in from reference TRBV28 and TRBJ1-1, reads DVKVTQSSRYLVKRTGEKVFLECVQDMDHENMFWYRQDPGLGLRLIYFSYDVKMKEKGDIPEGYSVSREKKERFSLILESASTNQTSMYLCASSLSIQVGCRSRNTEAFFGQGTRLTVV.

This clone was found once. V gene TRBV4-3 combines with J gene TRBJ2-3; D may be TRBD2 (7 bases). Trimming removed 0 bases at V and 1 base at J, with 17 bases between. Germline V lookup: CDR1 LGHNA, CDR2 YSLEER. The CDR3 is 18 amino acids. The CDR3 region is CASSQDLWEGVGTDTQYF. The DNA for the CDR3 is TGCGCCAGCAGCCAAGACCTCTGGGAGGGGGTAGGCACAGATACGCAGTATTTT.

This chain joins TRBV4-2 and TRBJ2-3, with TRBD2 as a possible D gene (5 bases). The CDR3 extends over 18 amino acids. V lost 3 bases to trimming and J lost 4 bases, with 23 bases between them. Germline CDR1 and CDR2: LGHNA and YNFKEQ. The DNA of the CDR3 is TGTGCCAGCAGCCAGGACCCCGAAGGAGTAGAGAGGGCAGATACGCAGTATTTT. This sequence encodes CASSQDPEGVERADTQYF.

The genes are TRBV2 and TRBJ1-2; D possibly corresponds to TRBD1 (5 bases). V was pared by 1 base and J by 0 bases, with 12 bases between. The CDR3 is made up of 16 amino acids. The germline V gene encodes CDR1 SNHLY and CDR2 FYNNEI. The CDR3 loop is CASSEGGPGPNYGYTF. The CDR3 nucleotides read TGTGCCAGCAGTGAAGGTGGGCCAGGGCCTAACTATGGCTACACCTTC.

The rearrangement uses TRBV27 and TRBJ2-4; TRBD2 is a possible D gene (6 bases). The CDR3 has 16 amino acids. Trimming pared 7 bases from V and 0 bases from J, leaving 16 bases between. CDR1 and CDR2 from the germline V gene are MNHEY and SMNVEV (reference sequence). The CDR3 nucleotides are TGTGCCAGCACCCCCGGAGGGGCCCTAGCCAAAAACATTCAGTACTTC. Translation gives CASTPGGALAKNIQYF.

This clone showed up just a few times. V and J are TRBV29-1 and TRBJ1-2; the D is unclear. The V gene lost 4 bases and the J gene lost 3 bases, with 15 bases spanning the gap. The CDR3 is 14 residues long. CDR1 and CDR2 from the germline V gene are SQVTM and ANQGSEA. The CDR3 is CSVAPPGRDYGYTF. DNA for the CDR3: TGCAGCGTTGCCCCCCCGGGTCGGGACTATGGCTACACCTTC.

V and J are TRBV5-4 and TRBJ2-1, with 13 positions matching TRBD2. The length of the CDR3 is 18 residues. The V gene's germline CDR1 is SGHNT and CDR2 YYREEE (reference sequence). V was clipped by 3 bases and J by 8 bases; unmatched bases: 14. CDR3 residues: CASSWTGWTSGSVDEQFF. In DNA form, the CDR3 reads TGTGCCAGCAGCTGGACTGGGTGGACTAGCGGGAGTGTGGATGAGCAGTTCTTC.

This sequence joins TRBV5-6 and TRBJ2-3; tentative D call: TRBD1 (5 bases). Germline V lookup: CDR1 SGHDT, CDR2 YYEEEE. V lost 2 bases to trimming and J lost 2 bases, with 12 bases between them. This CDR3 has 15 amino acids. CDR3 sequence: CASSLLPGLTDTQYF. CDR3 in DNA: TGTGCCAGCAGCTTATTGCCAGGGCTCACAGATACGCAGTATTTT.

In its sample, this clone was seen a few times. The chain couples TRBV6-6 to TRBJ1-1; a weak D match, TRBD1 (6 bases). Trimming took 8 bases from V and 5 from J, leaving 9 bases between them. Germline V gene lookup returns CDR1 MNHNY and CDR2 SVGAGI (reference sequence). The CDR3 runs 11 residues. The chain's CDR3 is CASVTGTEAFF. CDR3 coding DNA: TGTGCCAGCGTAACAGGGACTGAAGCTTTCTTT.

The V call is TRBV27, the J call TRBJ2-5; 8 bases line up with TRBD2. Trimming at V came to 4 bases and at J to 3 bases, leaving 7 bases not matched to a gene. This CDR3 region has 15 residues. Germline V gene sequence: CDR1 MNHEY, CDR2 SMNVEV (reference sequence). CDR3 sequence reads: CASSYGRERKETQYF. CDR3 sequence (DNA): TGTGCCAGCAGTTACGGGAGGGAGAGAAAAGAGACCCAGTACTTC.

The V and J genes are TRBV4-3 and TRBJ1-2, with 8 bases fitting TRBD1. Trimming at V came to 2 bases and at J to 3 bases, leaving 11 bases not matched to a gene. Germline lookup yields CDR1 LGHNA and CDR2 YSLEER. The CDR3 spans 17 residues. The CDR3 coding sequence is TGCGCCAGCAGCCAAAAAACCAGGGGGCCTGGGGACTATGGCTACACCTTC. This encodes CASSQKTRGPGDYGYTF.

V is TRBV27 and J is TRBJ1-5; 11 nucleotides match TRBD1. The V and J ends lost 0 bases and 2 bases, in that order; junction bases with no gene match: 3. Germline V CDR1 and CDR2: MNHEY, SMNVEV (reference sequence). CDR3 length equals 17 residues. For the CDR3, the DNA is TGTGCCAGCAGTTTATCTATGGGACAGGGGGGCAATCAGCCCCAGCATTTT. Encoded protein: CASSLSMGQGGNQPQHF.